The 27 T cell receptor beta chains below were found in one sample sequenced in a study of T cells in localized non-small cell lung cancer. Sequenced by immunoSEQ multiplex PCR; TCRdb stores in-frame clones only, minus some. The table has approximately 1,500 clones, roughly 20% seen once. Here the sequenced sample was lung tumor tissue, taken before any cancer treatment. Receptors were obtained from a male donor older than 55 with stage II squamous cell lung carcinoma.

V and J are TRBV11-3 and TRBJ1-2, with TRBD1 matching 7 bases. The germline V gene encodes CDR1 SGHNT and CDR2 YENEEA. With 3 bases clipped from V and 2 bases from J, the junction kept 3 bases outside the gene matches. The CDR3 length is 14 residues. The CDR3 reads CASSFQGQNYGYTF. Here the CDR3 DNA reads TGTGCCAGCAGCTTCCAGGGACAGAACTATGGCTACACCTTC. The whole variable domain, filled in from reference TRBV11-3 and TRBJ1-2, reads EAGVVQSPRYKIIEKKQPVAFWCNPISGHNTLYWYLQNLGQGPELLIRYENEEAVDDSQLPKDRFSAERLKGVDSTLKIQPAELGDSAVYLCASSFQGQNYGYTFGSGTRLTVV.

The CDR3 here is CASSLSGGVEEKLFF. In nucleotides, the CDR3 is TGCGCCAGCAGCTTGTCCGGGGGCGTGGAAGAAAAACTGTTTTTT. The genes are TRBV5-1 and TRBJ1-4; D may be TRBD1 (6 bases). Germline V lookup: CDR1 SGHRS, CDR2 YFSETQ. The germline V and J ends were trimmed by 1 base and 8 bases, with 15 bases remaining between them. The CDR3 is made up of 15 amino acids.

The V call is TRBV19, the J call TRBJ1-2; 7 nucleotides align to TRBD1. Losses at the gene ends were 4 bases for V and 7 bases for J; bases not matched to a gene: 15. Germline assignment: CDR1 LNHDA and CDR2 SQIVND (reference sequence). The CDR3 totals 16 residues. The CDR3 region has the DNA TGTGCCAGTAGTACCGCCGACAGGGTACTGTTAGGTGGCTACACCTTC. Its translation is CASSTADRVLLGGYTF.

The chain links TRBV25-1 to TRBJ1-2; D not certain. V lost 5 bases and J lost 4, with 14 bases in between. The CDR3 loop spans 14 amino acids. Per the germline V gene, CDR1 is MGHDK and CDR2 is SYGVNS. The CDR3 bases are TGTGCCAGCAGTAACAATGGGGTGGCCTATGGCTACACCTTC. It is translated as CASSNNGVAYGYTF.

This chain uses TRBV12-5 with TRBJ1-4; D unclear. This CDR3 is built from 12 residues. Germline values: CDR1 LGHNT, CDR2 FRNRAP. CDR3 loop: CASAGEDEKLFF. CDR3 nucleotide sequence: TGTGCCAGCGCGGGAGAGGACGAAAAACTGTTTTTT.

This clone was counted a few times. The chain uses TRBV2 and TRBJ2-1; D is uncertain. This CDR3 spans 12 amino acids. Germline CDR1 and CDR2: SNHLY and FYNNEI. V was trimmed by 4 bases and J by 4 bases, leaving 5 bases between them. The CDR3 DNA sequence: TGTGCCAGCAGTGTAGCTTACAATGAGCAGTTCTTC. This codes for CASSVAYNEQFF.

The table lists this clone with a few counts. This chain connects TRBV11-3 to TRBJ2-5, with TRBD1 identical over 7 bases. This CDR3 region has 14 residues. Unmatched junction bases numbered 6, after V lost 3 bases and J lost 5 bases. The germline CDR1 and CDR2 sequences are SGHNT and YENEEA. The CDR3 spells CASSLATGVETQYF. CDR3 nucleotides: TGTGCCAGCAGCTTGGCTACAGGGGTTGAGACCCAGTACTTC.

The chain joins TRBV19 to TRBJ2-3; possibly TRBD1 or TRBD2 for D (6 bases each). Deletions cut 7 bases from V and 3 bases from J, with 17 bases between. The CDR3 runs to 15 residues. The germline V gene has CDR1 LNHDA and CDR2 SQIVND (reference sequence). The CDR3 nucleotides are TGTGCCAGTACCCGAGAAGGGGGGCGGACAGATACGCAGTATTTT. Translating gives CASTREGGRTDTQYF.

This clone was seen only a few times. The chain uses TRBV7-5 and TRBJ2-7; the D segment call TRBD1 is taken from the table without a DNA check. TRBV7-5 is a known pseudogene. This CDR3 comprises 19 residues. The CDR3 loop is CASSLPFSDRVLDSYEQYF. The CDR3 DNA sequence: TGTGCCAGCAGCCTACCTTTCTCTGACAGGGTGCTGGACTCCTACGAGCAGTACTTC.

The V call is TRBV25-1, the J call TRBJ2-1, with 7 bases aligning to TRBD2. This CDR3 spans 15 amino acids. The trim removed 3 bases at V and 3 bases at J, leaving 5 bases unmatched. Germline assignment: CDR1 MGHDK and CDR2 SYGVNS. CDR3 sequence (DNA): TGTGCCAGCAGTGAGATGAGCGGGGACTACAATGAGCAGTTCTTC. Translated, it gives CASSEMSGDYNEQFF.

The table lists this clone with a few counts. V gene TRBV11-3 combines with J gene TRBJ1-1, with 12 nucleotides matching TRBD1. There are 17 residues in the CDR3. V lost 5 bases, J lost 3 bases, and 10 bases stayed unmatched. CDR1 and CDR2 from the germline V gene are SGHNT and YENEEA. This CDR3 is CASSIQAGQGAYTEAFF. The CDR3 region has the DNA TGTGCCAGCAGCATACAGGCGGGACAGGGGGCATACACTGAAGCTTTCTTT.

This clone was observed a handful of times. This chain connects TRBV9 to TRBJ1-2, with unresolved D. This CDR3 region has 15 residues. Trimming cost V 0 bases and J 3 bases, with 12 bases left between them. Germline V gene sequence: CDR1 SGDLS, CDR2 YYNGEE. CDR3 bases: TGTGCCAGCAGCGTAGAAGCAACCGGGGACTATGGCTACACCTTC. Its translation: CASSVEATGDYGYTF. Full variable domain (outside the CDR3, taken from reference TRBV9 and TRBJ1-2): DSGVTQTPKHLITATGQRVTLRCSPRSGDLSVYWYQQSLDQGLQFLIQYYNGEERAKGNILERFSAQQFPDLHSELNLSSLELGDSALYFCASSVEATGDYGYTFGSGTRLTVV.

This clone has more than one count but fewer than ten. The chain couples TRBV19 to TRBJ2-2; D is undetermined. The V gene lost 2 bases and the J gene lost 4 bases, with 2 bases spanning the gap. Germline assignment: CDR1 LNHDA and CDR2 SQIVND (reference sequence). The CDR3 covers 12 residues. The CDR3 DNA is TGTGCCAGTAGTATAACCACCGGGGAGCTGTTTTTT. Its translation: CASSITTGELFF. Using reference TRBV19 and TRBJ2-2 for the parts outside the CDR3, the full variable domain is DGGITQSPKYLFRKEGQNVTLSCEQNLNHDAMYWYRQDPGQGLRLIYYSQIVNDFQKGDIAEGYSVSREKKESFPLTVTSAQKNPTAFYLCASSITTGELFFGEGSRLTVL.

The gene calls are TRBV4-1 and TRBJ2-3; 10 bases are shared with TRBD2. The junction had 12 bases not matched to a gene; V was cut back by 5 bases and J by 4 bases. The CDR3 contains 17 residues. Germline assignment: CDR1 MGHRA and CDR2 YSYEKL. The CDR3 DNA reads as TGCGCCAGCAGCTCGAGGGAGCGGGAGGGCCCGGCAGATACGCAGTATTTT. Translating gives CASSSREREGPADTQYF.

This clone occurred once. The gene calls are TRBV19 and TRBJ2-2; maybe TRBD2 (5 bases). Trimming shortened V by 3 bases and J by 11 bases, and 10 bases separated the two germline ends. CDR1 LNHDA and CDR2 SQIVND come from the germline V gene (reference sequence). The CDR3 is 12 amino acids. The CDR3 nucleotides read TGTGCCAGTAGTATGCGGCTAGCCGAGCTGTTTTTT. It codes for CASSMRLAELFF.

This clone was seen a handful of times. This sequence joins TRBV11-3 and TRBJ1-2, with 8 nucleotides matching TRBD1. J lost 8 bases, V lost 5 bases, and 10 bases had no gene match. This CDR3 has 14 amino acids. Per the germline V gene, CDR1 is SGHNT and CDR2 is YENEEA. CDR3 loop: CASSPQGGAEGYTF. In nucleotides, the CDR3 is TGTGCCAGCAGCCCACAGGGGGGCGCAGAAGGCTACACCTTC. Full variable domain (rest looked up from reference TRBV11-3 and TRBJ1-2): EAGVVQSPRYKIIEKKQPVAFWCNPISGHNTLYWYLQNLGQGPELLIRYENEEAVDDSQLPKDRFSAERLKGVDSTLKIQPAELGDSAVYLCASSPQGGAEGYTFGSGTRLTVV.

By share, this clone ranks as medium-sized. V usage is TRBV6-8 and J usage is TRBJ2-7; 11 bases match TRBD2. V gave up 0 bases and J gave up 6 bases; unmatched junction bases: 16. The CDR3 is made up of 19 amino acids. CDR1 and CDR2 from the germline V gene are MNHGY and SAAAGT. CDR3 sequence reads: CASSYSGLAGGQQVSEQYF. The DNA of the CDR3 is TGTGCCAGCAGTTACTCGGGGCTAGCGGGGGGCCAACAAGTTTCCGAGCAGTACTTC.

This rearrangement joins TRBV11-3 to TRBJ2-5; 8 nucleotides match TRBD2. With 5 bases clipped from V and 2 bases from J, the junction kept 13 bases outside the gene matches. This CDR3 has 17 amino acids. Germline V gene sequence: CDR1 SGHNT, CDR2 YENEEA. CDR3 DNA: TGTGCCAGCAGCCCGGCCGCCGGTGCGGGGGGACAAGAGACCCAGTACTTC. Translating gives CASSPAAGAGGQETQYF. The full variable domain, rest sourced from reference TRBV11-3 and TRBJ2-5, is EAGVVQSPRYKIIEKKQPVAFWCNPISGHNTLYWYLQNLGQGPELLIRYENEEAVDDSQLPKDRFSAERLKGVDSTLKIQPAELGDSAVYLCASSPAAGAGGQETQYFGPGTRLLVL.

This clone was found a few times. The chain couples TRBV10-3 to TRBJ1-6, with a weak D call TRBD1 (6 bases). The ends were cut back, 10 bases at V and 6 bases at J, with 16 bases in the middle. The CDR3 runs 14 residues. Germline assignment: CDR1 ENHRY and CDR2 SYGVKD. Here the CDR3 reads CATDRGAGNSPLHF. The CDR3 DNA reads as TGTGCCACGGACCGGGGGGCAGGTAATTCACCCCTCCACTTT.

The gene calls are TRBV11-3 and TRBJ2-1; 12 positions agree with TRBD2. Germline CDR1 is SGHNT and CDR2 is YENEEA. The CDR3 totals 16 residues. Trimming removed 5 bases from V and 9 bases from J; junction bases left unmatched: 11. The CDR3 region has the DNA TGTGCCAGCAGCCTCCTAGCGGGAGGGACCGGGAGTGAGCAGTTCTTC. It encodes CASSLLAGGTGSEQFF.

CDR3 in amino acids: CASSPGRDRVFSTEAFF. CDR3 coding DNA: TGTGCCAGCAGTCCCGGGCGGGACAGGGTTTTTTCCACTGAAGCTTTCTTT. The V call is TRBV11-3, the J call TRBJ1-1, with TRBD1 matching 9 bases. Germline CDR1 reads SGHNT; CDR2 reads YENEEA. The length of the CDR3 is 17 residues. With 6 bases clipped from V and 4 bases from J, the junction kept 15 bases outside the gene matches.

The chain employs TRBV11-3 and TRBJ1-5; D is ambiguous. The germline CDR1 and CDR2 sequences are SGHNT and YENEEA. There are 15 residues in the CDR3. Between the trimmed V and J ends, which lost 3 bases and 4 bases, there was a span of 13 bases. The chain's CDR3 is CASSLSASLNQPQHF. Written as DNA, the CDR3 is TGTGCCAGCAGCTTGTCGGCGTCTCTGAATCAGCCCCAGCATTTT.

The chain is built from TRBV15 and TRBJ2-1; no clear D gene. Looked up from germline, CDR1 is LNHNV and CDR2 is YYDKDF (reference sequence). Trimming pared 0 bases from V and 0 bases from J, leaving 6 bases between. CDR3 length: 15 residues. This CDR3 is CATSRDRPSYNEQFF. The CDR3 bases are TGTGCCACCAGCAGAGATAGGCCCTCCTACAATGAGCAGTTCTTC.

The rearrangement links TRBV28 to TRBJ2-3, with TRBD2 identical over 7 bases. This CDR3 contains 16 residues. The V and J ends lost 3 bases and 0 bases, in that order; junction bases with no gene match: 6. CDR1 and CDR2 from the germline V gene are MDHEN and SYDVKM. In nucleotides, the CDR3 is TGTGCCAGCAGTTTCTTTAGTAGCGGGAGCACAGATACGCAGTATTTT. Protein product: CASSFFSSGSTDTQYF.

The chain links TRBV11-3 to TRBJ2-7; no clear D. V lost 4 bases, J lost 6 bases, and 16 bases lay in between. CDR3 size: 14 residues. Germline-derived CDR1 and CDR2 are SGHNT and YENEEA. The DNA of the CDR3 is TGTGCCAGCAGCTCAACCCCTCGAGCGAGCGAGCAGTACTTC. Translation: CASSSTPRASEQYF.

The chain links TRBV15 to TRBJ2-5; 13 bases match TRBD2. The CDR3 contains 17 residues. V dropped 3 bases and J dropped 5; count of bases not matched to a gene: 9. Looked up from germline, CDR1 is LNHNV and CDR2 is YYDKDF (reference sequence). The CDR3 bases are TGTGCCACCAGCAGGCCGACTAGCGGGAGGTGGATTGAGACCCAGTACTTC. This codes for CATSRPTSGRWIETQYF.

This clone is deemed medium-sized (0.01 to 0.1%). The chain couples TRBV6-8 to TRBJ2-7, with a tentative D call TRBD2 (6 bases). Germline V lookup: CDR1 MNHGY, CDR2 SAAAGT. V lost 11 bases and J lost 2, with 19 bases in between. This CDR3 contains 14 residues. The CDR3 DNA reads TGTGCCGCTTGGCCCAGCGGGCAGACCTACGAGCAGTACTTC. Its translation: CAAWPSGQTYEQYF.